These 2 T cell receptor beta chains were all obtained from the same sample, sequenced in a study of blood T cells in healthy people across ages (dated by TCRdb to between 2014 and 2016). The library was made by 5' RACE. The reads were generated on an Illumina HiSeq 2500. A second PCR of about 6 to 11 cycles was run with a J-beta primer mix and a sample-barcoded 5' primer. TCRdb passed the public sequencing reads through fastp at Q25 and MiXCR, retaining productive beta sequences. Every entry covers one CDR3 protein and lists the most common genes and DNA from its rows. The sample records nearly 800,000 distinct CDR3 sequences, more than 20% of which are singletons. The ten most abundant clones make up 3.7% of the sample. This sample also appeared in a second study, on T cells of mothers and their children.

The sequencing input was blood. These receptor sequences come from a boy under 18 in good health.

Only a few counts were recorded for this clonotype. V gene TRBV12-3 or TRBV12-4 combines with J gene TRBJ2-1; D ambiguous. V lost 5 bases to trimming and J lost 9 bases, with 14 bases between them. The CDR3 spans 13 residues. The CDR3 region is CASSRRGPSEQFF. The CDR3 nucleotides read TGTGCCAGCAGTCGCCGTGGGCCTAGTGAGCAGTTCTTC.

As regards this clonotype: A read error is likely, as this CDR3 ends without the conserved phenylalanine or tryptophan. The genes are TRBV6-5 and TRBJ2-1, with D unresolved. The CDR3 is 13 amino acids. Per the germline V gene, CDR1 is MNHEY and CDR2 is SVGAGI. Trimming shortened V by 2 bases and J by 6 bases, and 8 bases separated the two germline ends. The DNA for the CDR3 is TGTGCCAGCAGTTACGCCGACATCAATGAGCAGTTCCTC. Its protein is CASSYADINEQFL.